These 25 T cell receptor beta chains were sequenced from one sample in a study of human T cells and chemical hapten exposure. TCRdb independently ran MiXCR on the RACE reads; one entry per CDR3 protein. The table shows more than 90,000 distinct CDR3 sequences, with about an eighth occurring only once. The time point denotes: patch test 2, 6 weeks after DPC sensitization. Specified treatment: therapeutic diphenylcyclopropenone sensitization with weekly scalp DPC. The sample in question was whole blood, obtained in connection with sensitization to the hapten diphenylcyclopropenone (DPC). The origin of the receptors is a woman in her forties with alopecia areata. Some clones in this sample may be carry-over from other donors' samples.

This clonotype was observed at least ten times. The chain carries TRBV29-1 and TRBJ2-1, with 16 nucleotides matching TRBD2. The germline CDR1 and CDR2 sequences are SQVTM and ANQGSEA. The CDR3 has 16 amino acids. Losses at the gene ends were 3 bases for V and 10 bases for J; bases not matched to a gene: 9. As DNA, the CDR3 is TGCAGCGTTGAGGGGACTAGCGGGAGGGCCTTCAAGGAGCAGTTCTTC. Amino acids: CSVEGTSGRAFKEQFF.

There are a few counts of this clonotype. This chain joins TRBV11-2 and TRBJ1-4, with 7 bases lining up with TRBD1. Trimming cost V 3 bases and J 0 bases; bases outside gene matches: 1. CDR1 and CDR2 from the germline V gene are SGHAT and FQNNGV. The CDR3 spans 15 residues. As DNA, the CDR3 is TGTGCCAGCAGCTTTGGACAGGCAACTAATGAAAAACTGTTTTTT. Protein sequence: CASSFGQATNEKLFF.

This clonotype was counted many times. The genes are TRBV11-2 and TRBJ2-2; D remains ambiguous. The CDR3 contains 13 residues. Germline CDR1 and CDR2: SGHAT and FQNNGV. V shed 2 bases and J shed 7 bases, with 8 bases lying between them. The CDR3 coding sequence is TGTGCCAGCAGCTTACAGACCGTCGGGGAGCTGTTTTTT. This gives the protein CASSLQTVGELFF. The entire variable domain, with the rest obtained from reference TRBV11-2 and TRBJ2-2, is as follows: EAGVAQSPRYKIIEKRQSVAFWCNPISGHATLYWYQQILGQGPKLLIQFQNNGVVDDSQLPKDRFSAERLKGVDSTLKIQPAKLEDSAVYLCASSLQTVGELFFGEGSRLTVL.

This clonotype was observed many times. The CDR3 DNA reads TGTGCCAGCAGCTTTAGCGGGAGAGACTACGAGCAGTACTTC. It translates to CASSFSGRDYEQYF. The chain is built from TRBV7-8 and TRBJ2-7; 9 nucleotides agree with TRBD2. The CDR3 totals 14 residues. V trimming: 3 bases; J trimming: 3 bases; junction bases outside the gene matches: 3. Germline V lookup: CDR1 SGHVS, CDR2 FQNEAQ.

This clonotype has at least ten counts. The chain couples TRBV12-5 to TRBJ2-7; D remains unclear. Germline CDR1 is LGHNT and CDR2 is FRNRAP. V was pared by 7 bases and J by 1 base, with 11 bases between. The CDR3 has 13 amino acids. This chain's CDR3 is CASVPDGSYEQYF. Written as DNA, the CDR3 is TGTGCTAGTGTCCCGGACGGGTCCTACGAGCAGTACTTC.

This clonotype was picked up a small number of times. The CDR3 loop reads CASSWDRDDEQFF. The DNA for the CDR3 is TGTGCCAGCAGTTGGGACAGGGATGATGAGCAGTTCTTC. The chain combines TRBV7-7 with TRBJ2-1, with 9 nucleotides matching TRBD1. V was pared by 6 bases and J by 8 bases, with 5 bases of the junction left unmatched. This CDR3 contains 13 residues. Germline V lookup: CDR1 SSHAT, CDR2 FNYEAQ (reference sequence).

Many counts were recorded for this clonotype. This chain joins TRBV7-2 and TRBJ1-4, with unresolved D. There are 15 residues in the CDR3. Trimming removed 3 bases from V and 0 bases from J, with 8 bases in between. Germline V gives CDR1 SGHTA, CDR2 FQGNSA. The chain's CDR3 is CASSLYSTTNEKLFF. The CDR3 DNA sequence: TGTGCCAGCAGCTTGTACTCAACAACTAATGAAAAACTGTTTTTT.

The V gene is TRBV12-3 or TRBV12-4, the J gene TRBJ2-1, with 7 positions matching TRBD1. The ends lost 5 bases at V and 9 bases at J; junction bases unmatched: 10. CDR3 length: 14 amino acids. In DNA, the CDR3 is TGTGCCAGCAGTAAAACAGGGGATGTCGGTGAGCAGTTCTTC. Translating gives CASSKTGDVGEQFF.

This clonotype was recorded at least ten times. The chain has TRBV20-1 and TRBJ2-4, with a weak D call TRBD1 (5 bases). Germline loops: CDR1 DFQATT, CDR2 SNEGSKA (reference sequence). Trimming cost V 6 bases and J 1 base, with 13 bases left between them. The CDR3 runs 14 residues. CDR3 amino acids: CSATDSWAKNIQYF. CDR3 in DNA: TGCAGTGCCACAGACAGTTGGGCCAAAAACATTCAGTACTTC.

Many counts were recorded for this clonotype. The chain carries TRBV3-1 and TRBJ1-2, with 9 bases identical to TRBD1. The germline V gene encodes CDR1 LGHDT and CDR2 YNNKEL (reference sequence). This CDR3 spans 15 amino acids. V was pared by 3 bases and J by 7 bases, with 9 bases of the junction left unmatched. CDR3 DNA sequence: TGTGCCAGCAGCCAGGGGACAGGGATGGTCGGTGGCTACACCTTC. It translates to CASSQGTGMVGGYTF.

This clonotype was seen a handful of times. The rearrangement uses TRBV7-3 and TRBJ1-1, with TRBD1 as a possible D gene (5 bases). Germline CDR1 and CDR2: SGHTA and FQGTGA. The CDR3 has 14 residues. Trimming took off 2 bases at V and 3 bases at J, with 10 bases between the two ends. DNA for the CDR3: TGTGCCAGCAGCTTATTAGGGGAGGACACTGAAGCTTTCTTT. It is translated as CASSLLGEDTEAFF.

The chain couples TRBV7-2 to TRBJ2-5; no reliable D call. CDR3 length: 11 residues. CDR1 is SGHTA, CDR2 FQGNSA, per germline. The V end lost 2 bases, the J end lost 6 bases, and 4 bases lay between the germline ends. The CDR3 coding sequence is TGTGCCAGCAGCTTATTGCAGACCCAGTACTTC. Its protein product is CASSLLQTQYF. The full variable domain, with the rest looked up from reference TRBV7-2 and TRBJ2-5, is GAGVSQSPSNKVTEKGKDVELRCDPISGHTALYWYRQSLGQGLEFLIYFQGNSAPDKSGLPSDRFSAERTGGSVSTLTIQRTQQEDSAVYLCASSLLQTQYFGPGTRLLVL.

This clonotype was counted ten times or more. The genes are TRBV7-2 and TRBJ2-1; 11 positions agree with TRBD2. Germline CDR1 and CDR2: SGHTA and FQGNSA. J lost 1 base, V lost 2 bases, and 4 bases had no gene match. The CDR3 runs to 17 residues. CDR3 residues: CASSLRLAGYSYNEQFF. CDR3 nucleotides: TGTGCCAGCAGCTTACGACTAGCGGGGTATTCCTACAATGAGCAGTTCTTC.

Concerning this clonotype: A much bigger clone sits one base away, suggesting this may be a read error. V gene TRBV7-2 combines with J gene TRBJ1-5; possible D gene TRBD1, 5 bases. The CDR3 covers 14 residues. From germline, CDR1 is SGHTA and CDR2 FQGNSA. CDR3 sequence reads: CASSREGSNQTQHF. CDR3 sequence (DNA): TGTGCCAGCAGCCGCGAGGGGAGCAATCAGACCCAGCATTTT.

CDR3 sequence reads: CASSYGGQAELFF. CDR3 DNA: TGTGCCAGCAGTTATGGGGGACAGGCTGAACTGTTTTTT. The chain joins TRBV28 to TRBJ1-4, with 8 nucleotides matching TRBD1. This CDR3 is 13 amino acids long. Germline CDR1 and CDR2: MDHEN and SYDVKM. The V and J ends lost 4 bases and 12 bases, in that order; junction bases with no gene match: 7.

This clonotype was recorded many times. The J gene is TRBJ2-5, the V gene TRBV6-6; the D is unclear. Trimming took off 2 bases at V and 6 bases at J, with 7 bases between the two ends. Germline V gives CDR1 MNHNY, CDR2 SVGAGI (reference sequence). The CDR3 loop spans 12 amino acids. CDR3 nucleotide sequence: TGTGCCAGCAGTTACGGGGTGAAGACCCAGTACTTC. Translation: CASSYGVKTQYF.

This clonotype was observed a few times. V usage is TRBV11-2 and J usage is TRBJ1-1; tentatively, D is TRBD1 (5 bases). Trimming took 1 base from V and 9 from J, leaving 9 bases between them. Germline loops: CDR1 SGHAT, CDR2 FQNNGV. This CDR3 is built from 12 residues. The CDR3 loop is CASSLVGVQAFF. CDR3 DNA sequence: TGTGCCAGCAGCTTAGTGGGGGTGCAAGCTTTCTTT.

This rearrangement joins TRBV6-2 or TRBV6-3 to TRBJ2-2; 10 positions match TRBD2. CDR3 length equals 15 residues. From germline, CDR1 is MNHEY and CDR2 SVGEGT. The ends lost 2 bases at V and 5 bases at J; junction bases unmatched: 2. The CDR3 is CASSYLAGVTGELFF. CDR3 in DNA: TGTGCCAGCAGTTACCTAGCGGGGGTTACCGGGGAGCTGTTTTTT.

This clonotype has only a few counts. The rearrangement uses TRBV12-3 or TRBV12-4 and TRBJ2-2, with 12 bases fitting TRBD1. This CDR3 has 16 residues. After removal of 5 bases from V and 6 bases from J, the junction contained 7 bases not matched to a gene. DNA of the CDR3: TGTGCCAGCAGTCTCGGGACAGGGGGCGCGCCCGGGGAGCTGTTTTTT. Its protein product is CASSLGTGGAPGELFF.

The chain is built from TRBV3-2 and TRBJ1-1; the DNA was not used to check the table's D call, TRBD1. TRBV3-2 is shown as a pseudogene. The CDR3 sequence is 16 residues long. DNA for the CDR3: TGTGCCAGCAGTACAGGGACAGCCCACGAGTGCACTGAAGCTTTCTTT. This codes for CASSTGTAHECTEAFF.

The chain links TRBV20-1 to TRBJ2-7, with TRBD1 matching 10 bases. This CDR3 region has 14 residues. The ends lost 1 base at V and 5 bases at J; junction bases unmatched: 5. The germline V gene encodes CDR1 DFQATT and CDR2 SNEGSKA (reference sequence). CDR3 residues: CSARGDRGMDEQYF. CDR3 bases: TGCAGTGCTAGAGGGGACAGGGGTATGGACGAGCAGTACTTC.

The chain couples TRBV11-3 to TRBJ2-7; D is possibly TRBD1 (5 bases). Trimming stripped 3 bases from V and 2 bases from J, with 8 bases between. The CDR3 extends over 13 amino acids. Per germline, CDR1 SGHNT and CDR2 YENEEA. The DNA for the CDR3 is TGTGCCAGCAGCTTCAGACAGACCTACGAGCAGTACTTC. The encoded protein is CASSFRQTYEQYF. Looking up the rest from reference TRBV11-3 and TRBJ2-7 gives the full variable domain: EAGVVQSPRYKIIEKKQPVAFWCNPISGHNTLYWYLQNLGQGPELLIRYENEEAVDDSQLPKDRFSAERLKGVDSTLKIQPAELGDSAVYLCASSFRQTYEQYFGPGTRLTVT.

Many counts were recorded for this clonotype. The V call is TRBV4-2, the J call TRBJ1-5, with 10 bases that match TRBD1. Germline V CDR1 and CDR2: LGHNA, YNFKEQ. V lost 0 bases to trimming and J lost 7 bases; unmatched junction nucleotides: 3. The CDR3 has 15 amino acids. In DNA, the CDR3 is TGTGCCAGCAGCCAAGATCGGACAGGGGGACAGCCCCAGCATTTT. This translates into CASSQDRTGGQPQHF.

In regard to this clonotype: Being one base from a much bigger clone, this may be a read error. The chain recombines TRBV11-2 with TRBJ2-2, with 7 nucleotides matching TRBD1. Germline CDR1 is SGHAT and CDR2 is FQNNGV. This CDR3 comprises 17 residues. The CDR3 spells CASSKSEGATNTRELFF. As DNA, the CDR3 is TGTGCCAGCAGCAAATCCGAGGGGGCCACGAACACCCGGGAGCTGTTTTTT.

In its sample, this clonotype was seen many times. An end of the junction differs from the germline gene, which may be a read error. V gene TRBV7-9 combines with J gene TRBJ2-7; 12 nucleotides line up with TRBD2. The CDR3 spans 16 residues. Per the germline V gene, CDR1 is SEHNR and CDR2 is FQNEAQ (reference sequence). The chain's CDR3 is CASSLARSSGREEQYF. CDR3 coding DNA: TGTGCCAGCAGCTTAGCGAGGTCTAGCGGGAGGGAAGAGCAGTATTTC.